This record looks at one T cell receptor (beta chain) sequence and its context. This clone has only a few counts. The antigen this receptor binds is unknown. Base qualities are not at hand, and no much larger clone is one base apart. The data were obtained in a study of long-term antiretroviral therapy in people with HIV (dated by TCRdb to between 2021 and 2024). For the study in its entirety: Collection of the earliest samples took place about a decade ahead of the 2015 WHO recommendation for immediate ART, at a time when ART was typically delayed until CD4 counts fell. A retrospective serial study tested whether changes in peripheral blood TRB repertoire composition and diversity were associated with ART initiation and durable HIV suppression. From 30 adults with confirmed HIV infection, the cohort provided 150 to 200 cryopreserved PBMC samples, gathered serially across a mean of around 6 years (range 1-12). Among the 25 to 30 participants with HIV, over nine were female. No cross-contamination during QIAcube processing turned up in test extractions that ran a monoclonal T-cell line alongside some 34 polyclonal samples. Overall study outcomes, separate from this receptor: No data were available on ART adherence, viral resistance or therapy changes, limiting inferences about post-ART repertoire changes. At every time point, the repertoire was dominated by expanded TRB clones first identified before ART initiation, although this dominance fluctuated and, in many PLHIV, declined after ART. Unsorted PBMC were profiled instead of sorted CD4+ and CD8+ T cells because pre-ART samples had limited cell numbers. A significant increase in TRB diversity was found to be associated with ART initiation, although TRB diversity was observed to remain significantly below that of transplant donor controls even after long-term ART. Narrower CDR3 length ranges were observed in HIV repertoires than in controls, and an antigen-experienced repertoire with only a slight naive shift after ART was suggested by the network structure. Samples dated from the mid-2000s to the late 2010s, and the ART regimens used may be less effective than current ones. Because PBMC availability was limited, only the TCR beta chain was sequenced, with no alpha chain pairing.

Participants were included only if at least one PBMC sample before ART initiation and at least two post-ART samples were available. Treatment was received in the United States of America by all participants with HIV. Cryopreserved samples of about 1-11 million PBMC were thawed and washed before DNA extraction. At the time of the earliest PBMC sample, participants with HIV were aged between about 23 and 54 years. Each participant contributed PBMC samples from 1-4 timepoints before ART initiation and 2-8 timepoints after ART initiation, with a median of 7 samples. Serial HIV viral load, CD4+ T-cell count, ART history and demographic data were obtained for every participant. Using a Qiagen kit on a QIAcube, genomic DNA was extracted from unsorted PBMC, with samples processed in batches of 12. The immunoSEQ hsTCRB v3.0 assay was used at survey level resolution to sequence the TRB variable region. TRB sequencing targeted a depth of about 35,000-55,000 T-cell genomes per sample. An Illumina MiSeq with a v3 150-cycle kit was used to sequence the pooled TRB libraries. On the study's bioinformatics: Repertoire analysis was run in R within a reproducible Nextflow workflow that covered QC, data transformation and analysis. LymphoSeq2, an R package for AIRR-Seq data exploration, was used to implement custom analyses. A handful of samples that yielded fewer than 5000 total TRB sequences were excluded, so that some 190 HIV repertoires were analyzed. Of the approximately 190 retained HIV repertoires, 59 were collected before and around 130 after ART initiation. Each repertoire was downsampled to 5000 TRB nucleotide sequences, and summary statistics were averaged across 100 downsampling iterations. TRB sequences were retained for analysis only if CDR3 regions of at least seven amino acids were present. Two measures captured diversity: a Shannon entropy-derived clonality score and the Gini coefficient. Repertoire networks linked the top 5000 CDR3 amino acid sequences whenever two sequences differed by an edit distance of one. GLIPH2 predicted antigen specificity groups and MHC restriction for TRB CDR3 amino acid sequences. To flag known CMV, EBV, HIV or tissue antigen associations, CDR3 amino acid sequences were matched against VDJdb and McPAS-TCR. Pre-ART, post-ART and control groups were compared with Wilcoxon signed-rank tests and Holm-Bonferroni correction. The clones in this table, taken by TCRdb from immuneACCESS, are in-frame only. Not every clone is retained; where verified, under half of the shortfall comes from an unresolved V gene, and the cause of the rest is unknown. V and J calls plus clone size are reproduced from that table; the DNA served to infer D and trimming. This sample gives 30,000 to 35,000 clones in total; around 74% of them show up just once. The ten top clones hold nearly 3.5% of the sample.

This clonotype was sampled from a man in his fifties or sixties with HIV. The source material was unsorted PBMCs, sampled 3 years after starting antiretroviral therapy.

The CDR3 reads CASSPGVRQQFF. The sequence in DNA is TGTGCCAGCAGCCCCGGCGTACGTCAGCAGTTCTTC. The sequence joins TRBV6-5 to TRBJ2-1; the D gene cannot be named for sure. The CDR3 covers 12 residues, taking in both the cysteine and the phenylalanine. Of all the DNA, just the CDR3 is kept, 36 bases in frame from base 1. Between the V and J ends, shortened by 6 bases and 11 bases respectively, the junction contains 14 bases. For CDR1 and CDR2, the germline V gene lists MNHEY and SVGAGI.